Listed here are 3 T cell receptor beta chains from one sample, sequenced in a study of blood T cell repertoires in COVID-19. Here immunoSEQ multiplex PCR was the method, and the copy in TCRdb shows in-frame clones only, minus some. The data hold hundreds of thousands of clones, with roughly 80% observed a single time. Sequencing was performed on PBMCs or T cells enriched from blood (not recorded which). All receptors derive from a man aged 40-55 years who had been exposed to COVID-19.

The genes are TRBV29-1 and TRBJ1-2; D call uncertain. The CDR3 covers 14 residues. Germline CDR1 and CDR2: SQVTM and ANQGSEA. The V end was cut by 8 bases, the J end by 4 bases, with 20 bases between. This chain's CDR3 is CSPETQASGYGYTF. CDR3 nucleotides: TGCAGCCCTGAAACCCAGGCCTCCGGCTATGGCTACACCTTC.

CDR3 loop: CSVTGSSYEQYF. CDR3 in DNA: TGCAGCGTTACCGGGTCCTCCTACGAGCAGTACTTC. The V gene is TRBV29-1, the J gene TRBJ2-7; D is uncertain. From germline, CDR1 is SQVTM and CDR2 ANQGSEA. Trimming cost V 5 bases and J 0 bases, with 8 bases left between them. This CDR3 region has 12 residues.

The chain employs TRBV12-3 or TRBV12-4 and TRBJ2-7; a weak D match, TRBD1 (5 bases). Trimming left V 3 bases short and J 2 bases short, with 8 bases between. CDR3 length equals 13 residues. DNA of the CDR3: TGTGCCAGCAGTTTGGGGCAGACCTACGAGCAGTACTTC. Translating it yields CASSLGQTYEQYF.